The next 9 T cell receptor beta chains were all read from a single sample in a study of T cell clones after liver transplantation. The assay was immunoSEQ multiplex PCR, and TCRdb's table has in-frame clones only and misses some. The profile shows roughly 70,000 clones, more than 75% of them singletons. Here the sequenced sample was CD4+ T cells from blood, taken before liver transplant. The source is a human donor who received a liver transplant.

The genes are TRBV2 and TRBJ2-7; 7 bases are shared with TRBD1. V dropped 5 bases and J dropped 11; count of bases not matched to a gene: 6. CDR1 SNHLY and CDR2 FYNNEI come from the germline V gene. The CDR3 consists of 11 residues. The CDR3 loop reads CASSSTGDEYF. CDR3 in DNA: TGTGCCAGCAGTTCCACAGGGGATGAGTACTTC.

This chain joins TRBV5-6 and TRBJ1-1; the D gene is possibly TRBD1 (5 bases). V was pared by 2 bases and J by 1 base, with 12 bases between. Germline CDR1 and CDR2: SGHDT and YYEEEE. The CDR3 spans 15 residues. CDR3 region: CASSLAGGGNTEAFF. The CDR3 DNA sequence: TGTGCCAGCAGCTTAGCAGGTGGGGGGAACACTGAAGCTTTCTTT.

The chain combines TRBV7-8 with TRBJ1-1, with a possible D match to TRBD1 (6 bases). This CDR3 region has 13 residues. V was shortened by 1 base and J by 3 bases, with 6 bases between the two germline ends. Per the germline V gene, CDR1 is SGHVS and CDR2 is FQNEAQ. The CDR3 DNA follows: TGTGCCAGCAGCTTAGACAGGGACACTGAAGCTTTCTTT. As protein: CASSLDRDTEAFF.

J is TRBJ2-3 and V is TRBV18; TRBD2 might be the D (5 bases). Per the germline V gene, CDR1 is KGHSH and CDR2 is LQKENI. With 1 base removed from V and 5 bases from J, the gap between germline ends came to 16 bases. The CDR3 sequence is 16 residues long. The CDR3 sequence: CASSPQDPREGDTQYF. As DNA, the CDR3 is TGTGCCAGCTCACCACAGGACCCGAGAGAGGGAGATACGCAGTATTTT.

V gene TRBV7-8 combines with J gene TRBJ2-2; D call uncertain. Germline loops: CDR1 SGHVS, CDR2 FQNEAQ. V dropped 2 bases and J dropped 1 base, with 5 bases sitting between them. This CDR3 comprises 14 residues. CDR3 bases: TGTGCCAGCAGCTTACGGCAGAACACCGGGGAGCTGTTTTTT. Its protein product is CASSLRQNTGELFF.

The V call is TRBV28, the J call TRBJ2-4; the D is unclear. The V gene's germline CDR1 is MDHEN and CDR2 SYDVKM. With 2 bases removed from V and 0 bases from J, the gap between germline ends came to 5 bases. The CDR3 contains 14 residues. CDR3 sequence reads: CASSLTVAKNIQYF. The CDR3 bases are TGTGCCAGCAGTTTAACCGTAGCCAAAAACATTCAGTACTTC.

This clone was counted once. The chain joins TRBV6-1 to TRBJ2-5; no firm D call. Gene TRBJ2-7 matches the end of the DNA better, so the J call may be wrong. CDR3 length equals 14 residues. From germline, CDR1 is MNHNS and CDR2 SASEGT. This CDR3 is CASILGSLSYEQYF. DNA of the CDR3: TGTGCCAGCATCCTGGGATCTTTGTCCTACGAGCAGTACTTC.

This chain joins TRBV15 and TRBJ1-5; D is undetermined. Trimming left V 4 bases short and J 6 bases short, with 7 bases between. CDR3 length equals 12 residues. Germline V gene data show CDR1 as LNHNV and CDR2 as YYDKDF (reference sequence). CDR3 bases: TGTGCCACCAGCACTACTGGTCAGCCCCAGCATTTT. Translating gives CATSTTGQPQHF.

About this clone: Other DNA sequences in this specimen translate into the identical CDR3. The chain carries TRBV4-1 and TRBJ2-5; perhaps TRBD2 as D (6 bases). The CDR3 loop spans 14 amino acids. Trimming shortened V by 0 bases and J by 5 bases, and 10 bases separated the two germline ends. Germline CDR1 MGHRA, CDR2 YSYEKL. CDR3 coding DNA: TGCGCCAGCAGCCAAGACCGAGGGAGGGAGACCCAGTACTTC. It specifies CASSQDRGRETQYF.